This T cell receptor (beta chain) was observed in a study of T cells in tumors after PD-1 blockade. Study-level background: During anti-PD-1 treatment, some patients continued daily vismodegib 150 mg.

Study-wide results and caveats: About 41% of tumor TCR clonotypes were also found in blood.

This table comes from immunoSEQ multiplex PCR, and its TCRdb copy is limited to in-frame clones, with some not included. The sample carries tens of thousands of clones, roughly 79% recorded once. Germline V gives CDR1 MGHDK, CDR2 SYGVNS. The CDR3 totals 15 residues. V shed 5 bases and J 5 bases; nucleotides not matched to a gene: 8. Tumor or blood genomic DNA was sequenced, with inputs of 616 ng to 6,004 ng. On this clone itself: Its target is not known.

Sample: PBMCs, taken before anti-PD-1 treatment. The V gene is TRBV25-1, the J gene TRBJ2-5, with 10 bases fitting TRBD1. The TCR originated in a human donor with basal cell carcinoma. CDR3 loop: CASSPGTGAYETQYF. The CDR3 bases are TGTGCCAGCAGTCCCGGGACAGGGGCCTATGAGACCCAGTACTTC.